A selection of T cell receptor beta chains follows, all from one sample in a study of T cell responses to AZD1222 COVID-19 vaccine. Sequenced by immunoSEQ multiplex PCR; TCRdb stores in-frame clones only, minus some. The data show about 140,000 clones, approximately 88% seen once. The specimen was peripheral blood, collected on day 0 of AZD1222 vaccination. These receptor sequences come from an adult in good health. CDR3s include the opening cysteine and the closing phenylalanine or tryptophan. Each record gives: clone size, J gene, D gene, V gene, CDR3 DNA, CDR3 protein. D genes are given only for firm matches. Size tells how often a clone was seen (once, few, many) or the class of an expanded clone, and some rows leave it out.

>-|TRBJ1-4|-|TRBV6-5
TGTGCCAGCAGTACAGGGACAACTAATGAAAAACTGTTTTTT
CASSTGTTNEKLFF
>-|TRBJ1-2|TRBD1|TRBV4-3
TGCGCCAGCACATCGGACAGGGGGCTCAGAGTTGGCTACACCTTC
CASTSDRGLRVGYTF
>-|TRBJ1-3|-|TRBV7-2
TGTGCCAGCAGCTTATGGGGCATTGGAAACACCATATATTTT
CASSLWGIGNTIYF
>-|TRBJ1-4|-|TRBV4-3
TGCGCCAGCAGCCAAGATCCGGGGAAGAGCGAAAAACTGTTTTTT
CASSQDPGKSEKLFF
>few|TRBJ2-7|TRBD1|TRBV6-2/TRBV6-3
TGTGCCAGCAGCATAGGACAGGGGCCCTACGAGCAGTACTTC
CASSIGQGPYEQYF
>-|TRBJ2-5|TRBD1|TRBV28
TGTGCCAGCAGTTGGGACAGGGGGCGGGAGACCCAGTACTTC
CASSWDRGRETQYF
>-|TRBJ2-1|TRBD2|TRBV29-1
TGCAGCGTTGGAGGGGTAGCGGGAGGCCCTGGTGGGGACAATGAGCAGTTCTTC
CSVGGVAGGPGGDNEQFF
>-|TRBJ1-1|TRBD1|TRBV30
TGTGCCTGGAACAGGGGCCGTGAAGCTTTCTTT
CAWNRGREAFF
>-|TRBJ1-5|-|TRBV7-2
TGTGCCAGCAGCGTCGGGTCTAATCAGCCCCAGCATTTT
CASSVGSNQPQHF
>-|TRBJ2-7|-|TRBV11-2
TGTGCCAGCACCATAACCAGGGGCACCTACGAGCAGTACTTC
CASTITRGTYEQYF
>-|TRBJ1-1|-|TRBV9
TGTGCCAGCAGCGCCAACGGGTTTGGTGAAGCTTTCTTT
CASSANGFGEAFF
>-|TRBJ1-5|-|TRBV6-1
TGTGCCAGCAGTGACAAGGGCAGGGGAATTAATCAGCCCCAGCATTTT
CASSDKGRGINQPQHF
>-|TRBJ1-6|TRBD1|TRBV6-6
TGTGCCAGCAGTTACAGAACAGGGGGAAATTCACCCCTCCACTTT
CASSYRTGGNSPLHF
>-|TRBJ2-1|TRBD2|TRBV27
TGTGCCAGCAGGGCCCCTTCTAGCGGGAGTTGGTTGCACGGGGGGCACAATGAGCAGTTCTTC
CASRAPSSGSWLHGGHNEQFF
>few|TRBJ2-1|-|TRBV7-2
TGTGCCAGCAGCCAAGGCCCGAGCAATGAGCAGTTCTTC
CASSQGPSNEQFF
>-|TRBJ1-2|TRBD1|TRBV6-4
TGTGCCAGCAGTTTCGGGACAGATGGCTATGGCTACACCTTC
CASSFGTDGYGYTF
>-|TRBJ2-2|TRBD2|TRBV27
TGTGCCAGCAGTTCCGGGACTAGCGGGGCCGGGGAGCTGTTTTTT
CASSSGTSGAGELFF
>-|TRBJ2-7|TRBD1|TRBV7-2
TGTGCCAGCAGCTTAGGGACAGGGAGCATTAACCGTTACGAGCAGTACTTC
CASSLGTGSINRYEQYF
>-|TRBJ2-7|TRBD1|TRBV28
TGTGCCAGCACCTTGACAGGGCGGCCCTACGAGCAGTACTTC
CASTLTGRPYEQYF
>-|TRBJ1-1|TRBD1|TRBV7-9
TGTGCCAGCAGCTTCTCCTTAACAGGGGGTAGTAACACTGAAGCTTTCTTT
CASSFSLTGGSNTEAFF
>once|TRBJ2-5|-|TRBV5-6
TGTGCCAGCAGCTTGGCAGGGGGGGAGACCCAGTACTTC
CASSLAGGETQYF
>few|TRBJ1-1|-|TRBV3-1/TRBV3-2
TGTGCCAGCAGCCCAGCGAGGGGACCCAACACTGAAGCTTTCTTT
CASSPARGPNTEAFF
>-|TRBJ1-1|-|TRBV29-1
TGCAGCGTTGCGCGGGGTTTGAACACTGAAGCTTTCTTT
CSVARGLNTEAFF
>-|TRBJ1-1|-|TRBV7-9
TGTGCCAGCAGCTTAGGGCGCCTGGCAGCAAATAACACTGAAGCTTTCTTT
CASSLGRLAANNTEAFF
>-|TRBJ1-1|-|TRBV27
TGTGCCAGCAGTGGGGGACGCACGAACACTGAAGCTTTCTTT
CASSGGRTNTEAFF
>-|TRBJ2-2|-|TRBV9
TGTGCCAGCAGCGTAGTGAAACGCGCCACGTTGGCCGGGGAGCTGTTTTTT
CASSVVKRATLAGELFF
>-|TRBJ1-4|TRBD1|TRBV4-2
TGTGCCAGCAGCCAAGCTAACAGGGGGCCTAATGAAAAACTGTTTTTT
CASSQANRGPNEKLFF
>once|TRBJ2-6|TRBD2|TRBV28
TGTGCCAGCGGAGCTAGCGGGATATTCGCTGGGGCCAACGTCCTGACTTTC
CASGASGIFAGANVLTF
>-|TRBJ2-1|-|TRBV5-1
TGCGCCAGCAGCTTGGGGTCTGGACCTAGCTCCTACAATGAGCAGTTCTTC
CASSLGSGPSSYNEQFF
>-|TRBJ1-4|-|TRBV20-1
TGCAGTGCTAGGGGTGAAAAACTGTTTTTT
CSARGEKLFF
>once|TRBJ1-2|-|TRBV2
TGTGCCAGCAGTGAATCGCCTGTAAGGGCTCTCTATGGCTACACCTTC
CASSESPVRALYGYTF
>-|TRBJ1-1|-|TRBV9
TGTGCCAGCAGCCCACAACAGGGTATGAACACTGAAGCTTTCTTT
CASSPQQGMNTEAFF